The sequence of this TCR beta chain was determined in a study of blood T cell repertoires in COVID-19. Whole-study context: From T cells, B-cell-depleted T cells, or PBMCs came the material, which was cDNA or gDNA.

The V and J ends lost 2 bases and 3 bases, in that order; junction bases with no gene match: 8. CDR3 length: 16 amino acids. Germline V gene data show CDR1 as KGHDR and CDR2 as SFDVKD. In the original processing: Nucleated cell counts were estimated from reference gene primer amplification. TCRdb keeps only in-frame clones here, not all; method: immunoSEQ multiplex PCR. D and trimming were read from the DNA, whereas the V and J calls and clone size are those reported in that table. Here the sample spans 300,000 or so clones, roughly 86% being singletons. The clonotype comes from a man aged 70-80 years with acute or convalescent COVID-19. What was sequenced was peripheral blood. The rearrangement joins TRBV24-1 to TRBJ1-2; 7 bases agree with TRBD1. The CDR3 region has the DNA TGTGCCACCAGTGATTCTGCGACAGGGCGCCACTATGGCTACACCTTC. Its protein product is CATSDSATGRHYGYTF.